Listed below are T cell receptor beta chains from one sample, sequenced in a study of post-analysis software for immune sequencing data. Each CDR3 protein gets one entry after TCRdb re-called the PCR reads with MiXCR. Of about 800,000 distinct CDR3 sequences listed, roughly 30% are singletons. Input material: blood. These receptors originate from a girl aged 5 to 17 with multiple sclerosis. CDR3s include the opening cysteine and the closing phenylalanine or tryptophan. Fields, in order: J gene, clone size, V gene, D gene, CDR3 protein, CDR3 DNA. A D gene is named only where the DNA matches it firmly. For some rows the clone size is stated as once, few or many, or as a class when expanded; others skip it.

J gene: TRBJ2-5
clone size: few
V gene: TRBV2
D gene: -
CDR3 protein: CASSVDQGLIQETQYF
CDR3 DNA: TGTGCCAGCAGCGTCGATCAGGGTCTCATACAAGAGACCCAGTACTTC

J gene: TRBJ1-1
clone size: -
V gene: TRBV28
D gene: -
CDR3 protein: CASIKSYTEAFF
CDR3 DNA: TGTGCCAGCATCAAGAGCTACACTGAAGCTTTCTTT

J gene: TRBJ1-3
clone size: -
V gene: TRBV6-5
D gene: TRBD1
CDR3 protein: CASSYMDRAGNTIYF
CDR3 DNA: TGTGCCAGCAGTTACATGGACAGGGCTGGAAACACCATATATTTT

J gene: TRBJ1-5
clone size: -
V gene: TRBV7-9
D gene: -
CDR3 protein: CASSSDSINQPQHF
CDR3 DNA: TGTGCCAGCAGTTCCGACAGTATTAATCAGCCCCAGCATTTT

J gene: TRBJ2-3
clone size: many
V gene: TRBV5-6
D gene: -
CDR3 protein: CASSPTGTPDTQYF
CDR3 DNA: TGTGCCAGCAGCCCTACCGGGACACCAGATACGCAGTATTTT

J gene: TRBJ2-1
clone size: many
V gene: TRBV29-1
D gene: -
CDR3 protein: CSVEGRPSSYNEQFF
CDR3 DNA: TGCAGCGTTGAAGGGAGACCGAGCTCCTACAATGAGCAGTTCTTC

J gene: TRBJ2-1
clone size: few
V gene: TRBV7-2
D gene: TRBD2
CDR3 protein: CASRGRTSRGDEQFF
CDR3 DNA: TGTGCCAGCAGAGGGAGGACTAGCAGAGGAGATGAGCAGTTCTTC

J gene: TRBJ2-7
clone size: -
V gene: TRBV6-2/TRBV6-3
D gene: -
CDR3 protein: CASGPTVGYNYEQYF
CDR3 DNA: TGTGCCAGCGGCCCGACAGTCGGATACAACTACGAGCAGTACTTC

J gene: TRBJ2-7
clone size: few
V gene: TRBV7-9
D gene: TRBD1
CDR3 protein: CASSQGTGSHEQYF
CDR3 DNA: TGTGCCAGCAGCCAGGGGACAGGTTCTCACGAGCAGTACTTC

J gene: TRBJ2-4
clone size: -
V gene: TRBV28
D gene: TRBD2
CDR3 protein: CASRMTSGGIQYF
CDR3 DNA: TGTGCCAGCAGGATGACTAGCGGTGGCATTCAGTACTTC

J gene: TRBJ2-1
clone size: -
V gene: TRBV5-1
D gene: TRBD2
CDR3 protein: CASSWAPRLAREQFF
CDR3 DNA: TGCGCCAGCAGCTGGGCGCCGAGACTAGCGAGGGAGCAGTTCTTC